Listed here are 32 T cell receptor beta chains from one sample, sequenced in a study of early T cells in non-severe SARS-CoV-2 infection. Using its own MiXCR run on the 5' RACE reads, TCRdb lists one record per CDR3 protein. This table holds tens of thousands of distinct CDR3 sequences, around 10% found once. The specimen sequenced was whole blood. The source of these receptors is an adult who was a healthcare worker with PCR-confirmed SARS-CoV-2 infection or an uninfected control (not recorded which).

This clonotype was found many times. V is TRBV4-1 and J is TRBJ1-5, with 8 bases matching TRBD1. CDR1 is MGHRA, CDR2 YSYEKL, per germline. This CDR3 has 16 amino acids. J gave up 3 bases and V 2 bases, and 6 bases lay outside the gene matches. The CDR3 sequence: CASSQTTGATNQPQHF. The CDR3 DNA sequence: TGCGCCAGCAGCCAAACGACAGGGGCAACCAATCAGCCCCAGCATTTT.

The chain combines TRBV20-1 with TRBJ2-7; D remains ambiguous. Trimming cost V 5 bases and J 8 bases, with 22 bases left between them. The CDR3 spans 14 residues. CDR1 and CDR2 from the germline V gene are DFQATT and SNEGSKA (reference sequence). The CDR3 loop is CSAPAEARPFQQYF. The DNA for the CDR3 is TGCAGTGCTCCCGCAGAAGCTCGTCCCTTTCAGCAGTACTTC.

This clonotype was detected ten times or more. The chain joins TRBV7-8 to TRBJ2-6; D is perhaps TRBD1 or TRBD2 (7 bases each). In germline, CDR1 is SGHVS, CDR2 FQNEAQ. CDR3 length: 18 amino acids. V lost 3 bases and J lost 2, with 17 bases in between. The CDR3 region has the DNA TGTGCCAGCAGCTTCGGGACAGTGGGACTAACTGGGGCCAACGTCCTGACTTTC. It is translated as CASSFGTVGLTGANVLTF.

This clonotype showed up just a few times. The rearrangement uses TRBV2 and TRBJ2-4; either TRBD1 or TRBD2 may fit D (5 bases each). The CDR3 is 15 residues long. V gave up 7 bases and J gave up 0 bases, with 13 bases separating them. Germline CDR1 is SNHLY and CDR2 is FYNNEI. The CDR3 region has the DNA TGTGCCAGCACGACAGAGGCGGGAGCCAAAAACATTCAGTACTTC. This encodes CASTTEAGAKNIQYF.

This clonotype was seen a handful of times. The V call is TRBV12-3 or TRBV12-4, the J call TRBJ1-2; D may be TRBD1 (5 bases). The CDR3 contains 13 residues. V shed 2 bases and J shed 4 bases, with 8 bases lying between them. In DNA, the CDR3 is TGTGCCAGCAGTTTACAGGGTGTCTATGGCTACACCTTC. Protein: CASSLQGVYGYTF.

Comments on this clonotype: A much bigger clone sits one base away, suggesting this may be a read error. The rearrangement uses TRBV6-5 and TRBJ1-5; D is perhaps TRBD1 (6 bases). This CDR3 has 13 amino acids. Germline V gene lookup returns CDR1 MNHEY and CDR2 SVGAGI. For the CDR3, the DNA is TGTACCAGCAGTGGACAGCTTTACGGGCCCCAGCATTTT. It codes for CTSSGQLYGPQHF.

This clonotype has a handful of counts. This chain links TRBV9 with TRBJ2-1, with a possible D match to TRBD1 (6 bases). The germline V gene has CDR1 SGDLS and CDR2 YYNGEE. This CDR3 is built from 13 residues. V was pared by 4 bases and J by 9 bases, with 14 bases between. The CDR3 nucleotides are TGTGCCAGCAGCCAAGTGGGGGCGACTGAGCAGTTCTTC. Amino acids: CASSQVGATEQFF.

V gene TRBV20-1 combines with J gene TRBJ2-7; TRBD1 aligns across 9 bases. The CDR3 is 19 residues long. From germline, CDR1 is DFQATT and CDR2 SNEGSKA (reference sequence). After removal of 6 bases from V and 1 base from J, the junction contained 22 bases not matched to a gene. The CDR3 protein is CSALPTPGQGITQSYEQYF. CDR3 coding DNA: TGCAGTGCGCTTCCCACTCCGGGACAGGGCATTACCCAATCCTACGAGCAGTACTTC.

This clonotype was found many times. The genes are TRBV7-9 and TRBJ2-2, with TRBD1 matching 8 bases. V was pared by 4 bases and J by 2 bases, with 15 bases of the junction left unmatched. Germline CDR1 reads SEHNR; CDR2 reads FQNEAQ (reference sequence). There are 19 residues in the CDR3. This CDR3 reads CASSSPIGLAGGNTGELFF. CDR3 nucleotide sequence: TGTGCCAGCAGCTCCCCGATAGGGTTGGCAGGGGGCAACACCGGGGAGCTGTTTTTT.

The genes are TRBV6-5 and TRBJ1-5; TRBD1 is a possible D gene (5 bases). CDR1 MNHEY and CDR2 SVGAGI come from the germline V gene. V dropped 5 bases and J dropped 1 base, with 12 bases sitting between them. The CDR3 consists of 15 residues. The CDR3 protein is CASSADRRSNQPQHF. The CDR3 nucleotides read TGTGCCAGCAGTGCCGACAGAAGGAGCAATCAGCCCCAGCATTTT.

The rearrangement joins TRBV3-1 to TRBJ2-1; 9 nucleotides agree with TRBD2. The CDR3 runs 17 residues. Germline V gene lookup returns CDR1 LGHDT and CDR2 YNNKEL (reference sequence). The trim removed 4 bases at V and 8 bases at J, leaving 15 bases unmatched. CDR3 in DNA: TGTGCCAGCAGCCCGGCGATGAATAGCGGGGGCGGGGATGAGCAGTTCTTC. Its translation is CASSPAMNSGGGDEQFF.

The genes are TRBV16 and TRBJ2-3; D gene ambiguous. V was clipped by 2 bases and J by 2 bases, with 14 bases between them. Germline CDR1 reads KGHSY; CDR2 reads FQNENV. The CDR3 loop spans 16 amino acids. CDR3 protein: CASSQPLFDDTDTQYF. CDR3 coding DNA: TGTGCCAGCAGCCAACCCCTATTTGACGACACAGATACGCAGTATTTT.

This clonotype showed up many times. This chain's CDR3 is CASSELTGANSPLHF. The CDR3 DNA follows: TGTGCCAGCAGTGAACTGACAGGCGCTAATTCACCCCTCCACTTT. The chain carries TRBV6-1 and TRBJ1-6, with D possibly being TRBD1 (6 bases). This CDR3 has 15 residues. In germline, CDR1 is MNHNS, CDR2 SASEGT. Trimming shortened V by 2 bases and J by 6 bases, and 11 bases separated the two germline ends.

V and J are TRBV28 and TRBJ2-1; D not certain. The germline V and J ends were trimmed by 2 bases and 9 bases, with 17 bases remaining between them. Germline V gives CDR1 MDHEN, CDR2 SYDVKM. The CDR3 consists of 15 residues. DNA of the CDR3: TGTGCCAGCAGTTTAATCCAGGACCTCGGCGGTGAGCAGTTCTTC. Protein sequence: CASSLIQDLGGEQFF.

The rearrangement uses TRBV7-8 and TRBJ2-2, with TRBD2 identical over 8 bases. V trimming: 0 bases; J trimming: 7 bases; junction bases outside the gene matches: 7. The CDR3 consists of 16 residues. From germline, CDR1 is SGHVS and CDR2 FQNEAQ. The DNA of the CDR3 is TGTGCCAGCAGCTTAGCTATTAGCGGGACTGGCGGGGAGCTGTTTTTT. Amino acid sequence: CASSLAISGTGGELFF.

In its sample, this clonotype was seen many times. The chain recombines TRBV2 with TRBJ1-2; D unclear. Germline loops: CDR1 SNHLY, CDR2 FYNNEI. With 6 bases removed from V and 5 bases from J, the gap between germline ends came to 13 bases. This CDR3 has 13 amino acids. CDR3 amino acids: CASSQTGEYGYTF. The CDR3 DNA is TGTGCCAGCAGCCAAACCGGGGAGTATGGCTACACCTTC.

The CDR3 spells CASSAGGQVSYEQYF. The CDR3 DNA reads as TGTGCCAGCAGCGCGGGGGGACAGGTTTCCTACGAGCAGTACTTC. V is TRBV9 and J is TRBJ2-7, with D perhaps TRBD1 (8 bases). Germline V CDR1 and CDR2: SGDLS, YYNGEE. V was cut by 3 bases and J by 1 base, with 14 bases left in between. The CDR3 is made up of 15 amino acids.

In its sample, this clonotype was seen a few times. V and J are TRBV5-1 and TRBJ2-7; 10 bases map to TRBD2. The CDR3 covers 15 residues. V dropped 4 bases and J dropped 5; count of bases not matched to a gene: 9. CDR1 is SGHRS, CDR2 YFSETQ, per germline. DNA for the CDR3: TGCGCCAGCAGCAAAGAGCGGGAGGGCCTCGACGAGCAGTACTTC. Translating gives CASSKEREGLDEQYF.

This rearrangement joins TRBV4-1 to TRBJ1-1; D gene ambiguous. V shed 2 bases and J shed 4 bases, with 8 bases lying between them. Looked up from germline, CDR1 is MGHRA and CDR2 is YSYEKL. CDR3 length equals 13 residues. CDR3: CASSQPLITEAFF. CDR3 sequence (DNA): TGCGCCAGCAGCCAACCCCTTATCACTGAAGCTTTCTTT.

In its sample, this clonotype was seen many times. The rearrangement uses TRBV19 and TRBJ2-1; tentatively, D is TRBD1 or TRBD2 (6 bases each). The V end was cut by 10 bases, the J end by 3 bases, with 13 bases between. This CDR3 spans 13 amino acids. Germline V lookup: CDR1 LNHDA, CDR2 SQIVND (reference sequence). CDR3 coding DNA: TGTGCCACCACCGAGGGGGGCTACAATGAGCAGTTCTTC. Translated, it gives CATTEGGYNEQFF.

Ten or more counts support this clonotype. The chain recombines TRBV4-1 with TRBJ2-1; the match to TRBD2 covers 8 bases. The V segment lost 4 bases and the J segment 0 bases; nucleotides outside the gene matches: 8. The CDR3 is made up of 17 amino acids. In germline, CDR1 is MGHRA, CDR2 YSYEKL. CDR3 in amino acids: CASSPSSGPSSYNEQFF. DNA of the CDR3: TGCGCCAGCAGCCCCTCTAGCGGGCCAAGCTCCTACAATGAGCAGTTCTTC.

This clonotype was counted at least ten times. The chain has TRBV5-5 and TRBJ1-1, with a tentative D call TRBD1 (6 bases). There are 15 residues in the CDR3. Germline V gives CDR1 SGHKS, CDR2 YYEKEE (reference sequence). The V end lost 5 bases, the J end lost 0 bases, and 14 bases lay between the germline ends. The CDR3 nucleotides read TGTGCCAGCAGTTTCACGGGGGGGCTGAACACTGAAGCTTTCTTT. Amino acid sequence: CASSFTGGLNTEAFF.

The gene calls are TRBV11-2 and TRBJ2-7; no reliable D call. Germline CDR1 reads SGHAT; CDR2 reads FQNNGV. The V end was cut by 5 bases, the J end by 3 bases, with 11 bases between. This CDR3 comprises 13 residues. The DNA for the CDR3 is TGTGCCAGCAGCCCTCCGTCGGGCTACGAGCAGTACTTC. This sequence encodes CASSPPSGYEQYF.

The chain couples TRBV18 to TRBJ2-2; D possibly corresponds to TRBD2 (6 bases). This CDR3 spans 13 amino acids. Germline CDR1 reads KGHSH; CDR2 reads LQKENI. Trimming shortened V by 7 bases and J by 4 bases, and 10 bases separated the two germline ends. CDR3 residues: CASLPGVTGELFF. The CDR3 DNA follows: TGTGCCAGCTTACCGGGGGTCACCGGGGAGCTGTTTTTT.

This clonotype turned up a few times. CDR3 loop: CASVGGGSGANVLTF. The DNA of the CDR3 is TGTGCCAGCGTAGGGGGCGGCTCCGGGGCCAACGTCCTGACTTTC. The chain uses TRBV7-9 and TRBJ2-6; 7 positions agree with TRBD1. The V gene's germline CDR1 is SEHNR and CDR2 FQNEAQ (reference sequence). This CDR3 has 15 residues. V dropped 8 bases and J dropped 4; count of bases not matched to a gene: 8.

Many counts were recorded for this clonotype. The V gene is TRBV18, the J gene TRBJ2-3; possibly TRBD2 for D (5 bases). Trimming left V 0 bases short and J 9 bases short, with 13 bases between. Looked up from germline, CDR1 is KGHSH and CDR2 is LQKENI. This CDR3 has 14 residues. In DNA, the CDR3 is TGTGCCAGCTCACCACCGGAAATAGCGAGGACGCAGTATTTT. Its translation is CASSPPEIARTQYF.

This clonotype has ten or more counts. J is TRBJ2-7 and V is TRBV29-1; D gene unclear. The germline CDR1 and CDR2 sequences are SQVTM and ANQGSEA. This CDR3 comprises 13 residues. Trimming left V 2 bases short and J 2 bases short, with 10 bases between. The DNA of the CDR3 is TGCAGCGTTGAAAACGAGAAAACCTACGAGCAGTACTTC. It codes for CSVENEKTYEQYF.

The sample holds a few counts of this clonotype. This chain connects TRBV19 to TRBJ2-1; 8 bases map to TRBD1. The trim removed 5 bases at V and 3 bases at J, leaving 3 bases unmatched. Germline assignment: CDR1 LNHDA and CDR2 SQIVND (reference sequence). The CDR3 extends over 14 amino acids. The CDR3 protein is CASSAGGRYNEQFF. For the CDR3, the DNA is TGTGCCAGTAGTGCAGGGGGCCGCTACAATGAGCAGTTCTTC.

This chain joins TRBV5-1 and TRBJ2-7; D uncertain. With 4 bases removed from V and 1 base from J, the gap between germline ends came to 9 bases. Per the germline V gene, CDR1 is SGHRS and CDR2 is YFSETQ. This CDR3 is built from 13 residues. CDR3 sequence (DNA): TGCGCCAGCAGCGGCAGAGGATCCTACGAGCAGTACTTC. Protein product: CASSGRGSYEQYF.

This clonotype was seen more than once but under ten times. The gene calls are TRBV20-1 and TRBJ2-3; the D is unclear. The CDR3 sequence is 10 residues long. The ends were cut back, 0 bases at V and 6 bases at J, with 1 base in the middle. CDR1 DFQATT and CDR2 SNEGSKA come from the germline V gene (reference sequence). CDR3 nucleotides: TGCAGTGCTAGAGAGGATACGCAGTATTTT. Translating it yields CSAREDTQYF.

There are many counts of this clonotype. This rearrangement joins TRBV2 to TRBJ2-5; D could derive from TRBD1 or TRBD2 (6 bases each). Germline V CDR1 and CDR2: SNHLY, FYNNEI. The V gene lost 6 bases and the J gene lost 1 base, with 12 bases spanning the gap. The CDR3 is 14 amino acids. The CDR3 region is CASSPGGGQETQYF. CDR3 coding DNA: TGTGCCAGCAGCCCCGGAGGGGGCCAAGAGACCCAGTACTTC.

This clonotype was seen only a few times. This chain's CDR3 is CASSPVLVLNTEAFF. CDR3 DNA: TGTGCCAGCAGCCCCGTCCTGGTCTTGAACACTGAAGCTTTCTTT. The chain links TRBV12-3 or TRBV12-4 to TRBJ1-1, with D hard to call. The CDR3 has 15 residues. The V and J ends lost 6 bases and 0 bases respectively, with 14 bases between them.